This TCR beta chain was captured in a study of blood T cell repertoires in COVID-19. Whole-study context: Acute-phase and convalescent COVID-19 samples originated in the United States, Italy and Spain.

Authors' data handling: For nucleated cells, counts were estimated from reference gene primer amplification. TCRdb keeps only in-frame clones here, not all; method: immunoSEQ multiplex PCR. V, J and clone size derive from that table, while D and trimming were established from the DNA sequence. This sample carries roughly 150,000 clones, under 90% of them seen once, and the ten largest clones take about two fifths. Trimming removed 2 bases from V and 3 bases from J, with 10 bases in between. The germline V gene encodes CDR1 SGHVS and CDR2 FQNEAQ. There are 14 residues in the CDR3. The sequence derives from a human donor in a cohort sampled during active COVID-19. The chain couples TRBV7-8 to TRBJ1-1; possibly TRBD1 for D (6 bases). Material for sequencing was peripheral blood. The CDR3 here is CASSLTGTYTEAFF. Written as DNA, the CDR3 is TGTGCCAGCAGCTTAACCGGGACATACACTGAAGCTTTCTTT.